This T cell receptor (beta chain) comes out of a study of cytomegalovirus exposure and HLA in healthy donors. The PCR was carried out with 60 Vbeta primers and 13 Jbeta primers. Here immunoSEQ multiplex PCR was the method, and the copy in TCRdb shows in-frame clones only, minus some. Among 170,000 or so clones listed, around 73% were seen once. Between the trimmed V and J ends, which lost 5 bases and 0 bases, there was a span of 8 bases. This CDR3 comprises 15 residues. Germline V gene data show CDR1 as ENHRY and CDR2 as SYGVKD. As concerns this clone: Its antigen is unidentified.

Findings and caveats of the study: In a later analysis, a missense DCLRE1C variant was linked to TCR beta V- and J-gene trimming. Based on reports, TCR beta sequences accurately predicted HLA-A and HLA-B alleles for most subjects. A highly shared variant cluster was judged a likely technical artifact.

This TCR derives from a man aged 55 to 70 in good health and CMV-seronegative. Specimen: PBMCs. The J gene is TRBJ1-6, the V gene TRBV10-3; TRBD1 might be the D (6 bases). The CDR3, as DNA: TGTGCCATCAGTACAGGGTTCTCCTATAATTCACCCCTCCACTTT. Translated: CAISTGFSYNSPLHF.